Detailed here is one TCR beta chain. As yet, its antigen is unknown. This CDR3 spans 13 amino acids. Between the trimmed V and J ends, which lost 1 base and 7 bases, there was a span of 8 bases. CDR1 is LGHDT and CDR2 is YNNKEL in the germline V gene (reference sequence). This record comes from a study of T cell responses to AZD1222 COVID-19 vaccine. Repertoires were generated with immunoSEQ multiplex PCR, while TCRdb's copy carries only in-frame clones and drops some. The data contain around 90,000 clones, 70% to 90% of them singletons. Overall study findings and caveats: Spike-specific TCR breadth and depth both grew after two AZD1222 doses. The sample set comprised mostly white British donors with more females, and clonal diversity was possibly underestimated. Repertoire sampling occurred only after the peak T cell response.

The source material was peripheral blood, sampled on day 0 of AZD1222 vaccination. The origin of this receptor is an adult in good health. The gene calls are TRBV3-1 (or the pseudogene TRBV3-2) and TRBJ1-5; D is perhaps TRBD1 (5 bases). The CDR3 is CASSQGRGQPQHF. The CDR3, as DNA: TGTGCCAGCAGCCAAGGGAGGGGACAGCCCCAGCATTTT.